The source of this TCR beta chain is a study of ipilimumab plus nivolumab after autologous stem cell transplantation. Study details: The myeloma cohort included high-risk transplant-naive patients and patients relapsing within 3 years of a first autologous transplant.

This clone came up once. Here immunoSEQ multiplex PCR was the method, and the copy in TCRdb shows in-frame clones only, minus some. This sample has tens of thousands of clones, with approximately 90% found just once. This TCR came from a male donor with multiple myeloma. The sequencing used PBMCs, collected in a trial of ipilimumab plus nivolumab as post-transplant consolidation.

CDR3 loop: CSVDSDRGLGGYTF. The CDR3 region has the DNA TGCAGCGTTGATTCGGACAGGGGGCTGGGTGGCTACACCTTC. The rearrangement uses TRBV29-1 and TRBJ1-2; 11 bases align to TRBD1. The CDR3 is 14 residues long. Germline-derived CDR1 and CDR2 are SQVTM and ANQGSEA. With 3 bases clipped from V and 7 bases from J, the junction kept 7 bases outside the gene matches.